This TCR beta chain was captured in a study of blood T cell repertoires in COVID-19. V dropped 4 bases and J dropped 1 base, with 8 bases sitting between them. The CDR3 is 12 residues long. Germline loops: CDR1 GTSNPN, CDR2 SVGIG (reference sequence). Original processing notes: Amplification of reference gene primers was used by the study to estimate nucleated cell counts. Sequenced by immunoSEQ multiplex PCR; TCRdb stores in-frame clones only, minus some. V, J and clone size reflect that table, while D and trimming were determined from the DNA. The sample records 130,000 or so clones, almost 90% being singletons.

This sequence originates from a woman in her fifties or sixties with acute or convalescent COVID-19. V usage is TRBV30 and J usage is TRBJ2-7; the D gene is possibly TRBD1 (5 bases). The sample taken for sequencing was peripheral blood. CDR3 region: CAWNRQSYEQYF. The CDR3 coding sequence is TGTGCCTGGAACCGACAGTCCTACGAGCAGTACTTC.